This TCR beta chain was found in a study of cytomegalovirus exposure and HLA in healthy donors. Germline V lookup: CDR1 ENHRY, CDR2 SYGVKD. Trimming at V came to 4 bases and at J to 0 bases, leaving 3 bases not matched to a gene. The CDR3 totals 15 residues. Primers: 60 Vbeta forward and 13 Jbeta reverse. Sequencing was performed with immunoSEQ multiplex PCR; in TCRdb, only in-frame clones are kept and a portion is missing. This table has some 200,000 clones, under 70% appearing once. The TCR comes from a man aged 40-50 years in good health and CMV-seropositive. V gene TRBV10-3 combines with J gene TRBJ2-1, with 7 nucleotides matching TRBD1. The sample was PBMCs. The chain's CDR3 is CAISAGQPSYNEQFF. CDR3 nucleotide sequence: TGTGCCATCAGTGCGGGACAGCCCTCCTACAATGAGCAGTTCTTC.